This T cell receptor beta chain derives from a study of cytomegalovirus exposure and HLA in healthy donors. Per the germline V gene, CDR1 is MNHEY and CDR2 is SMNVEV (reference sequence). Trimming took 6 bases from V and 3 from J; bases not matched to a gene: 4. CDR3 size: 14 residues. The primer mix had 60 Vbeta and 13 Jbeta primers. The protocol was immunoSEQ multiplex PCR, while the TCRdb copy is restricted to in-frame clones and leaves out a portion. The sample has some 60,000 clones, 80% seen once. The specimen sequenced was PBMCs. The genes are TRBV27 and TRBJ2-7, with 11 bases lining up with TRBD2. The source is a woman in her thirties or forties in good health and CMV-seronegative. CDR3 residues: CASSPGTSGYEQYF. As DNA, the CDR3 is TGTGCCAGCAGCCCGGGGACTAGCGGCTACGAGCAGTACTTC.